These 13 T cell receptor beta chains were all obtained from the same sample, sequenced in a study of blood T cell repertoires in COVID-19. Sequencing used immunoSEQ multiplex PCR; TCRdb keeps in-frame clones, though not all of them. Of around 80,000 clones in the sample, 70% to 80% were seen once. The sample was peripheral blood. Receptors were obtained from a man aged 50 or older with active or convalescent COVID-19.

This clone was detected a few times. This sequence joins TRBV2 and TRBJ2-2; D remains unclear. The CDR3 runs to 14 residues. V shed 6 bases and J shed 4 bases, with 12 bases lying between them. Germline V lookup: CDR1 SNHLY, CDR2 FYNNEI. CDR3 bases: TGTGCCAGCAGGCCCCGACTTCTCACCGGGGAGCTGTTTTTT. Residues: CASRPRLLTGELFF.

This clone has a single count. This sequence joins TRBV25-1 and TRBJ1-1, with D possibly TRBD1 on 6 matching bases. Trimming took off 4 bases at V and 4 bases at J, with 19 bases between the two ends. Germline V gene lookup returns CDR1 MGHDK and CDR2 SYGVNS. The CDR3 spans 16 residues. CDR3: CASSAISDRWSTEAFF. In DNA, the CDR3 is TGTGCCAGCAGTGCAATATCCGACAGGTGGAGCACTGAAGCTTTCTTT.

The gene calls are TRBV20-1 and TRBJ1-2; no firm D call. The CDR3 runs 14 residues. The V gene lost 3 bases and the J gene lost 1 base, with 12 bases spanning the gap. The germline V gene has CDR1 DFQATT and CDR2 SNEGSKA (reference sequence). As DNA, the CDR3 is TGCAGTGCTAGTAAGGCAGGACTTAACTATGGCTACACCTTC. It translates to CSASKAGLNYGYTF.

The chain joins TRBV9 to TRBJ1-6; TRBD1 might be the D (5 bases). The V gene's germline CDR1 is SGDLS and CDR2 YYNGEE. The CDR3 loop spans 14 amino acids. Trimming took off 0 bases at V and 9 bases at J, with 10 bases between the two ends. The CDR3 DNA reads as TGTGCCAGCAGCGTAGGGGGCTCCGTTTCACCCCTCCACTTT. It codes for CASSVGGSVSPLHF.

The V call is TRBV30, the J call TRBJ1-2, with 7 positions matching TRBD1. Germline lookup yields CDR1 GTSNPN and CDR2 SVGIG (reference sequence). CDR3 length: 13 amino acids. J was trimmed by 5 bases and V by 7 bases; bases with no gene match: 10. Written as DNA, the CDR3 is TGTGCCTCAGCCCGGGACAGACCTTATGGCTACACCTTC. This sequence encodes CASARDRPYGYTF.

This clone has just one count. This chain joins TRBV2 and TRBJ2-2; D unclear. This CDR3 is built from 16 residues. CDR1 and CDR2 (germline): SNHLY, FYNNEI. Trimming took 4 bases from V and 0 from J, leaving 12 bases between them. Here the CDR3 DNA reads TGTGCCAGCAGTGTAGACAACGCTGCGAACACCGGGGAGCTGTTTTTT. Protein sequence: CASSVDNAANTGELFF.

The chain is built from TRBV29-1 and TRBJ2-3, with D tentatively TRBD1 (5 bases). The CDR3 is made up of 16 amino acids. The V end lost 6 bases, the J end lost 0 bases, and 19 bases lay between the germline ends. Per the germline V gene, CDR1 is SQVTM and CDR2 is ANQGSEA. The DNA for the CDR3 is TGCAGCGTGCCGTTTTGGGGCCCCCCTAGCACAGATACGCAGTATTTT. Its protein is CSVPFWGPPSTDTQYF.

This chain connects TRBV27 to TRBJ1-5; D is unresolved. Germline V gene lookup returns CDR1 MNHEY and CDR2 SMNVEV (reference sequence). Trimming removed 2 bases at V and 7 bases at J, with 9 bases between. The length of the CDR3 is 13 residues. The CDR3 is CASSLTGVQPQHF. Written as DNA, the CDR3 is TGTGCCAGCAGTTTAACCGGGGTGCAGCCCCAGCATTTT.

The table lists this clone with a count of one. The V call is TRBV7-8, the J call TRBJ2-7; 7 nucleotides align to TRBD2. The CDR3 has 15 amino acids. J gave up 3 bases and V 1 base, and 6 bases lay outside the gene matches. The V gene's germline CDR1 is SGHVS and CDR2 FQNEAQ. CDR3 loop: CASSLEGRGYYEQYF. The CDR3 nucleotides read TGTGCCAGCAGCTTAGAGGGGAGGGGTTACTACGAGCAGTACTTC.

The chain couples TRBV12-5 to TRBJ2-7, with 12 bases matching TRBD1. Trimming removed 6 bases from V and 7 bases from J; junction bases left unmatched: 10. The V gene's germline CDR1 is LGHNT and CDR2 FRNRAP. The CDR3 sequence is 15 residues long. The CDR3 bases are TGTGCTAGTGGCTCCGGGACAGGGGGCGTGAGGGAGCAGTACTTC. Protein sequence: CASGSGTGGVREQYF.

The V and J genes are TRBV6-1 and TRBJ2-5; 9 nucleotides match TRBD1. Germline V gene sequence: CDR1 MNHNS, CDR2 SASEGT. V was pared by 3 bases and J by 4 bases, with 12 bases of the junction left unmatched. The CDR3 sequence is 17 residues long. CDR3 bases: TGTGCCAGCAGTGATGGGACAGGGAGAACCTGGGGAGAGACCCAGTACTTC. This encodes CASSDGTGRTWGETQYF.

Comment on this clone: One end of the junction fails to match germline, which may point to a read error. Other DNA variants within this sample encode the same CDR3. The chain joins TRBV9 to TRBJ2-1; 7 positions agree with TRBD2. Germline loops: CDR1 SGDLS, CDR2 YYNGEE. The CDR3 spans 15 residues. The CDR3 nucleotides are TGCGCCAGCAGCGCCTGGGGGGGGAGCGACAATGAGCAGTTCTTC. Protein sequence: CASSAWGGSDNEQFF.

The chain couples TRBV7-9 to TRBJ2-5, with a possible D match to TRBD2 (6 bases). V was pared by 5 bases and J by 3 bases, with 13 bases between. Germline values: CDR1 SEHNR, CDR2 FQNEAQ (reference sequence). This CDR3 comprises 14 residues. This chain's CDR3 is CASSRTSSKETQYF. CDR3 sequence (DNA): TGTGCCAGCAGCCGTACTAGCTCAAAAGAGACCCAGTACTTC.